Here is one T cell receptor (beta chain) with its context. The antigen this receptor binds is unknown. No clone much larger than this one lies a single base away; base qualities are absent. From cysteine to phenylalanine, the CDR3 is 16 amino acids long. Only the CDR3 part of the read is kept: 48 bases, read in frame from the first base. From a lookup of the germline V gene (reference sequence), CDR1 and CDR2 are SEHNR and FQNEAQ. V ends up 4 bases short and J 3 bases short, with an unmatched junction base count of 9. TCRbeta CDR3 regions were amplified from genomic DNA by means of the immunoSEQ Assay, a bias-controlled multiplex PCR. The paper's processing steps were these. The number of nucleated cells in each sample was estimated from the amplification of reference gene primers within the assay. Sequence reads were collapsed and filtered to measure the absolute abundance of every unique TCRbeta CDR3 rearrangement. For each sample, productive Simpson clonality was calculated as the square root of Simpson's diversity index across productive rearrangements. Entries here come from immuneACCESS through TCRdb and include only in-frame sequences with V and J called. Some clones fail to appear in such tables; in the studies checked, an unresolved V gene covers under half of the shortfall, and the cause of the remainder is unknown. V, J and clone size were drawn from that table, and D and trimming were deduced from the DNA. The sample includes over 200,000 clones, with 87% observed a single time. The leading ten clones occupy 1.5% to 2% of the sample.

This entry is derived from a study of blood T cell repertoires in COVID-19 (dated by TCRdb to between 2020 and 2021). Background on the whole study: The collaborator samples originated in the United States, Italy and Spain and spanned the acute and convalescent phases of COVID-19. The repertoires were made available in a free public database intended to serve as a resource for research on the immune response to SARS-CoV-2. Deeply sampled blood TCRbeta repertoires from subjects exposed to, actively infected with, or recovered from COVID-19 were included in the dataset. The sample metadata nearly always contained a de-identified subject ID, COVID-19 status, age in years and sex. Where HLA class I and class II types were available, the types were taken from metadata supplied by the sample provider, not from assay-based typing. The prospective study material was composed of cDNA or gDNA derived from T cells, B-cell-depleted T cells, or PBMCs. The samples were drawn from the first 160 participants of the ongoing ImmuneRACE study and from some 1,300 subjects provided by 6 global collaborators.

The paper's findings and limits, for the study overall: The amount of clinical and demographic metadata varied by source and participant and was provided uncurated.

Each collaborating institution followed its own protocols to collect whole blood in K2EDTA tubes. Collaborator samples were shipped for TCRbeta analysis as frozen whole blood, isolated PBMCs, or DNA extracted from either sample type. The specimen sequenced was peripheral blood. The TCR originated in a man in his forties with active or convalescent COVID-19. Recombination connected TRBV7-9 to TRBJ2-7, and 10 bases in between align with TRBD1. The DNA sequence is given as TGTGCCAGCAGCTCGGCCGGGACAGGGGCCTTCTACGAGCAGTACTTC. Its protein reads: CASSSAGTGAFYEQYF. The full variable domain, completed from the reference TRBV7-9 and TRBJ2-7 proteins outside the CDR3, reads DTGVSQNPRHKITKRGQNVTFRCDPISEHNRLYWYRQTLGQGPEFLTYFQNEAQLEKSRLLSDRFSAERPKGSFSTLEIQRTEQGDSAMYLCASSSAGTGAFYEQYFGPGTRLTVT.